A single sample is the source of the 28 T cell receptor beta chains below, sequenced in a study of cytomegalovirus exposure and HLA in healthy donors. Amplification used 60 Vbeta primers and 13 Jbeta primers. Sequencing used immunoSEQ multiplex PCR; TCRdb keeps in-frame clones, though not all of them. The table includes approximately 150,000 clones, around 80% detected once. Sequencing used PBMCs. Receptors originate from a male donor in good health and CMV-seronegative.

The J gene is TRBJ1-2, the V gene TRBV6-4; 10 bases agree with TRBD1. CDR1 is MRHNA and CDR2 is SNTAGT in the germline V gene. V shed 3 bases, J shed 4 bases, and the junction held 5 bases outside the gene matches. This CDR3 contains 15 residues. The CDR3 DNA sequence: TGTGCCAGCAGTGAAACCGGGACAGGGGCCTATGGCTACACCTTC. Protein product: CASSETGTGAYGYTF.

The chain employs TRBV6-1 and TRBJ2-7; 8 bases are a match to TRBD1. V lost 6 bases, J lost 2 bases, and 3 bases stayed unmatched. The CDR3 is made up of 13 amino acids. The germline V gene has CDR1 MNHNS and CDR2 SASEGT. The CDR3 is CASRGQGTYEQYF. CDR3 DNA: TGTGCCAGCAGAGGACAGGGTACCTACGAGCAGTACTTC.

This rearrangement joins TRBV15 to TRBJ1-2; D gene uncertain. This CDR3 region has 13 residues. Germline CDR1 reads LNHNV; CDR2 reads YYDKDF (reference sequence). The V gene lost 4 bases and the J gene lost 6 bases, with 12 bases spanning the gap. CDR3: CATSIVSGHGYTF. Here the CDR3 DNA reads TGTGCCACCAGCATTGTCAGCGGGCATGGCTACACCTTC.

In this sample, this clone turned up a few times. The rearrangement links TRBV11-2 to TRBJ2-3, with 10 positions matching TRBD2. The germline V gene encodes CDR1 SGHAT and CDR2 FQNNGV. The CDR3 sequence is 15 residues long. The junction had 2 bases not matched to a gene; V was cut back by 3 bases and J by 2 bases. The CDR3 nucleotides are TGTGCCAGCAGCTTCACTAGCGGGGTCACAGATACGCAGTATTTT. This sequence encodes CASSFTSGVTDTQYF.

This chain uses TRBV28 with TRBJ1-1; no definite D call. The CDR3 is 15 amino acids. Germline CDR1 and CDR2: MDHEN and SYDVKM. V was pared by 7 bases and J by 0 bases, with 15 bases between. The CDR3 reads CASILGGRLNTEAFF. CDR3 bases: TGTGCCAGCATCTTGGGCGGGAGGTTGAACACTGAAGCTTTCTTT. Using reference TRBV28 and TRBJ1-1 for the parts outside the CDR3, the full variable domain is DVKVTQSSRYLVKRTGEKVFLECVQDMDHENMFWYRQDPGLGLRLIYFSYDVKMKEKGDIPEGYSVSREKKERFSLILESASTNQTSMYLCASILGGRLNTEAFFGQGTRLTVV.

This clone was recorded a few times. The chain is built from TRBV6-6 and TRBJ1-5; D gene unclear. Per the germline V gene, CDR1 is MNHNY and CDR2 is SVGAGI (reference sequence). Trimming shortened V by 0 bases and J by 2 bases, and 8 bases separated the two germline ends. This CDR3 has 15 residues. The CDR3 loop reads CASSYSTQRNQPQHF. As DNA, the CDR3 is TGTGCCAGCAGTTACTCGACACAACGCAATCAGCCCCAGCATTTT.

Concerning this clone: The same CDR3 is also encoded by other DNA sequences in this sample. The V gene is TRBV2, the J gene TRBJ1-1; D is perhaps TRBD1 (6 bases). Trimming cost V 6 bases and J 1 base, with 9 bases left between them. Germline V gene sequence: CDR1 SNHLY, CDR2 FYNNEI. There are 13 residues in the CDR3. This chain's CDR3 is CASSEQGNTEAFF. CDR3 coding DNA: TGTGCCAGCAGCGAACAGGGGAACACTGAAGCTTTCTTT.

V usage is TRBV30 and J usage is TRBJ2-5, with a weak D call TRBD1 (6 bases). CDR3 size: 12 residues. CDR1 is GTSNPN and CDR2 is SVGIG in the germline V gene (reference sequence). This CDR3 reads CGTGRLQETQYF. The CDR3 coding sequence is TGTGGAACAGGGCGATTACAAGAGACCCAGTACTTC. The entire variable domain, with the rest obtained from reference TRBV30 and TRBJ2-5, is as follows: SQTIHQWPATLVQPVGSPLSLECTVEGTSNPNLYWYRQAAGRGLQLLFYSVGIGQISSEVPQNLSASRPQDRQFILSSKKLLLSDSGFYLCGTGRLQETQYFGPGTRLLVL.

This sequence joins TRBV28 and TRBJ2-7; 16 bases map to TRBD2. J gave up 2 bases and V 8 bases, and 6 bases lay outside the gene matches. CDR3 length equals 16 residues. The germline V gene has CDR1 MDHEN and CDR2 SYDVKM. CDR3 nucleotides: TGTGCCAGCGGGGGACTAGCGGGAGGGTACGCCTACGAGCAGTACTTC. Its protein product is CASGGLAGGYAYEQYF.

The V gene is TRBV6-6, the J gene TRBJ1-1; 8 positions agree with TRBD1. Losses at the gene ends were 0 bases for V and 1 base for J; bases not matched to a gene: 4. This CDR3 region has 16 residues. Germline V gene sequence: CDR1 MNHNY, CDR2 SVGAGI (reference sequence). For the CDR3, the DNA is TGTGCCAGCAGTTACTCACGGACAGGGAAGAACACTGAAGCTTTCTTT. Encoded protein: CASSYSRTGKNTEAFF.

CDR3 DNA: TGTGCCAGCAGTTCAGGGTTTGGAAACACCATATATTTT. Amino acids: CASSSGFGNTIYF. V gene TRBV27 combines with J gene TRBJ1-3; weak D call: TRBD1 (5 bases). The V gene's germline CDR1 is MNHEY and CDR2 SMNVEV (reference sequence). The CDR3 loop spans 13 amino acids. V gave up 4 bases and J gave up 3 bases, with 7 bases separating them.

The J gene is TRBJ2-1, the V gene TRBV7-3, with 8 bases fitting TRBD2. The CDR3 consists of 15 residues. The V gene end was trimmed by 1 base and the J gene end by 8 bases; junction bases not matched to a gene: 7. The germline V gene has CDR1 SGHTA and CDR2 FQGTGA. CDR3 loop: CASSLNGGAGDEQFF. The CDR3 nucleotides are TGTGCCAGCAGCTTAAACGGGGGGGCAGGCGATGAGCAGTTCTTC. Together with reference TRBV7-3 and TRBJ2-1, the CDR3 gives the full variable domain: GAGVSQTPSNKVTEKGKYVELRCDPISGHTALYWYRQSLGQGPEFLIYFQGTGAADDSGLPNDRFFAVRPEGSVSTLKIQRTERGDSAVYLCASSLNGGAGDEQFFGPGTRLTVL.

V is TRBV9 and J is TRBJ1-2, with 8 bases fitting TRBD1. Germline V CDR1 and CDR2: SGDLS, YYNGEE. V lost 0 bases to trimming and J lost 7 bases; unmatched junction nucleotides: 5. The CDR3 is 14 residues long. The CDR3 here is CASSVGGQAFGYTF. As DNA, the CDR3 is TGTGCCAGCAGCGTAGGGGGACAGGCTTTTGGCTACACCTTC. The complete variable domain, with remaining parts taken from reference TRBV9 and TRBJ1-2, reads DSGVTQTPKHLITATGQRVTLRCSPRSGDLSVYWYQQSLDQGLQFLIQYYNGEERAKGNILERFSAQQFPDLHSELNLSSLELGDSALYFCASSVGGQAFGYTFGSGTRLTVV.

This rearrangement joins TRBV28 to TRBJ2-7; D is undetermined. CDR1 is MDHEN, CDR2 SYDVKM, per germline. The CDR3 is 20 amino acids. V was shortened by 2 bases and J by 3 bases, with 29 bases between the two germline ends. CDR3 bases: TGTGCCAGCAGTTTAGGGTCGACTCCCCTAATCCCGATCCCGATCTACGAGCAGTACTTC. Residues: CASSLGSTPLIPIPIYEQYF.

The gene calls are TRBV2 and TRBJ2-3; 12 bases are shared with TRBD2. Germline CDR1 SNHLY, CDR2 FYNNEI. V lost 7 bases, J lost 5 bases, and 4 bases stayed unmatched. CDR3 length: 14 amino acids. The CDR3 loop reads CASTSGGAGDTQYF. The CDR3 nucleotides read TGTGCCAGCACTAGCGGGGGGGCGGGAGATACGCAGTATTTT.

The DNA of the CDR3 is TGCGCCAGCAGCTTAGGGGGGGTGGAACATTACAATGAGCAGTTCTTC. Its protein product is CASSLGGVEHYNEQFF. V gene TRBV5-1 combines with J gene TRBJ2-1; perhaps TRBD2 as D (7 bases). Germline CDR1 SGHRS, CDR2 YFSETQ. V was pared by 2 bases and J by 4 bases, with 16 bases between. The CDR3 has 16 residues. The whole variable domain, remainder taken from reference TRBV5-1 and TRBJ2-1, is KAGVTQTPRYLIKTRGQQVTLSCSPISGHRSVSWYQQTPGQGLQFLFEYFSETQRNKGNFPGRFSGRQFSNSRSEMNVSTLELGDSALYLCASSLGGVEHYNEQFFGPGTRLTVL.

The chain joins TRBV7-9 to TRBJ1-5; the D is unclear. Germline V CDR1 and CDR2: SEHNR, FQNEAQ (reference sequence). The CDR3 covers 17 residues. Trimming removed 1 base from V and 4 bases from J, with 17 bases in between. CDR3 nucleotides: TGTGCCAGCAGCTTAGACCCCGGCGGGAGGATAAATCAGCCCCAGCATTTT. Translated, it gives CASSLDPGGRINQPQHF.

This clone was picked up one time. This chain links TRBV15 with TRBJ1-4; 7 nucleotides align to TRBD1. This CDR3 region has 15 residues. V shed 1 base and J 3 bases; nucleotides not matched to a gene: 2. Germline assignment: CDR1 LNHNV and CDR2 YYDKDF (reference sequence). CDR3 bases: TGTGCCACCAGCAGAGGGGGGACAGCTAATGAAAAACTGTTTTTT. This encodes CATSRGGTANEKLFF.

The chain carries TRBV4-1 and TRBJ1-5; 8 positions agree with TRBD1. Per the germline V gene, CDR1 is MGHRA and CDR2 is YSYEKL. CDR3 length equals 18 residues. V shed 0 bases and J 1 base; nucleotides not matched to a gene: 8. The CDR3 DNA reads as TGCGCCAGCAGCCAAGAAGGGTACAGGGGGACAAGCAATCAGCCCCAGCATTTT. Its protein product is CASSQEGYRGTSNQPQHF.

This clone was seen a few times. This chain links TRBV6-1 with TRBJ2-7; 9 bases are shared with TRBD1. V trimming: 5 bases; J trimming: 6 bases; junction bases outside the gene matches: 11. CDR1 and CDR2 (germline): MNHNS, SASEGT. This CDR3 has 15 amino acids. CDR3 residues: CASSLTGQGGREQYF. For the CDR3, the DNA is TGTGCCAGCAGTTTAACGGGACAGGGAGGGCGCGAGCAGTACTTC.

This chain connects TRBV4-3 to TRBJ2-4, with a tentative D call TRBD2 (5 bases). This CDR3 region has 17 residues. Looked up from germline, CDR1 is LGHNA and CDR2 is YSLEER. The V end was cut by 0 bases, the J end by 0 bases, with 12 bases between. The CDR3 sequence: CASSQDRNGLAKNIQYF. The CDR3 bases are TGCGCCAGCAGCCAAGATCGGAACGGACTAGCCAAAAACATTCAGTACTTC.

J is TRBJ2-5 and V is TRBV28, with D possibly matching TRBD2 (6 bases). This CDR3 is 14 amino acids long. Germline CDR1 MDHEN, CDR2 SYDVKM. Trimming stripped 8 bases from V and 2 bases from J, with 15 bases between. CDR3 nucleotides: TGTGCCAGCGCCCAGACTAGGGCGCAAGAGACCCAGTACTTC. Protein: CASAQTRAQETQYF.

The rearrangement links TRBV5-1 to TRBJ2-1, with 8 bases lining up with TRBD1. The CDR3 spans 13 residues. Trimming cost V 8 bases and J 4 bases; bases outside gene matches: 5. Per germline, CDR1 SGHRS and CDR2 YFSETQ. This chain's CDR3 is CASGTGYYNEQFF. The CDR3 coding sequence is TGCGCCAGTGGGACAGGATATTACAATGAGCAGTTCTTC.

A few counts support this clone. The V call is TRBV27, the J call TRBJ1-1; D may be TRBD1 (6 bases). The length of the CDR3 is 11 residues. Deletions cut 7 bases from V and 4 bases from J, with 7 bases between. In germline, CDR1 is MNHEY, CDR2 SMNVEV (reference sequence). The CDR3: CASKQGTEAFF. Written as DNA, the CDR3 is TGTGCCAGCAAACAGGGCACTGAAGCTTTCTTT.

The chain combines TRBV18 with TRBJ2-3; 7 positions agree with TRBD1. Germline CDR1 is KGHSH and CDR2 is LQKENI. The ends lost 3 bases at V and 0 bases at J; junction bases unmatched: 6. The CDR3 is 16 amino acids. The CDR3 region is CASSPNGQASTDTQYF. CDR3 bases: TGTGCCAGCTCACCCAACGGACAGGCTAGCACAGATACGCAGTATTTT.

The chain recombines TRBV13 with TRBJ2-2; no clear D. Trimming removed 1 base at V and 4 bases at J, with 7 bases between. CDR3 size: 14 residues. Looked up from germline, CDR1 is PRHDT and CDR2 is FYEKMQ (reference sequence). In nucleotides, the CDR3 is TGTGCCAGCAGCTTAGTTCTGTTCACCGGGGAGCTGTTTTTT. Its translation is CASSLVLFTGELFF.

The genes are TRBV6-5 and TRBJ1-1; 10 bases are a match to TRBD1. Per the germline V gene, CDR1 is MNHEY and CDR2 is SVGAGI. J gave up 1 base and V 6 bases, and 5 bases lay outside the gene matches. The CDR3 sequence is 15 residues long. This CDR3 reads CASREGQGWNTEAFF. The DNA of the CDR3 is TGTGCCAGCAGAGAGGGACAGGGGTGGAACACTGAAGCTTTCTTT.

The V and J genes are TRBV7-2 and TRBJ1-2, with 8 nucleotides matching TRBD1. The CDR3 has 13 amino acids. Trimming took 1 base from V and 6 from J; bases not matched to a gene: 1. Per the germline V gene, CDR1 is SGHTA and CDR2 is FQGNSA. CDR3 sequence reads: CASSLGQGNGYTF. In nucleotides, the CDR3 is TGTGCCAGCAGCTTAGGACAGGGGAATGGCTACACCTTC.